The T cell receptor beta chain under discussion was sequenced for a study of blood T cell repertoires in COVID-19. As for the study in general: Researchers got acute and convalescent COVID-19 samples from the United States, Italy and Spain. The analysed material was cDNA or gDNA that came from T cells, B-cell-depleted T cells, or PBMCs.

Study processing details: Amplification of reference gene primers was used by the study to estimate nucleated cell counts. Data came from immunoSEQ multiplex PCR; TCRdb stores just in-frame clones and leaves some out. V and J calls and clone size are as listed in that table; D and trimming were resolved from the DNA. This sample has 140,000 to 150,000 clones, with 88% found just once. Looked up from germline, CDR1 is ENHRY and CDR2 is SYGVKD. This CDR3 contains 16 residues. V was pared by 2 bases and J by 2 bases, with 4 bases of the junction left unmatched. The receptor was derived from a man aged 55 to 70 with active or convalescent COVID-19. This sequence joins TRBV10-3 and TRBJ2-1; 9 bases agree with TRBD2. The sequencing sample was made of peripheral blood. The CDR3: CAISEGTSRPYNEQFF. The CDR3 coding sequence is TGTGCCATCAGTGAGGGGACTAGCAGGCCCTACAATGAGCAGTTCTTC.